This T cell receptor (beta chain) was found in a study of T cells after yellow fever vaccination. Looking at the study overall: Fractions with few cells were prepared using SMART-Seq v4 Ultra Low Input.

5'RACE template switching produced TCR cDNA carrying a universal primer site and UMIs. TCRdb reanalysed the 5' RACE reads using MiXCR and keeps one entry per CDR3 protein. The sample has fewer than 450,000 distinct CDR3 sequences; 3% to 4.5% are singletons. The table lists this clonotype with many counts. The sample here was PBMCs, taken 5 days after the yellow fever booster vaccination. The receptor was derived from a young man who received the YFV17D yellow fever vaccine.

The CDR3 nucleotides are TGTGCCAGCAGCGGGGACGGTAGTAGGACCGGGGAGCTGTTTTTT. Its protein is CASSGDGSRTGELFF. J is TRBJ2-2 and V is TRBV7-2, with D perhaps TRBD1 or TRBD2 (5 bases each). Trimming left V 5 bases short and J 5 bases short, with 15 bases between. Germline lookup yields CDR1 SGHTA and CDR2 FQGNSA. This CDR3 is 15 amino acids long.